This T cell receptor (beta chain) is drawn from a study of regulatory T cells in long-lasting Graves disease. Assembly of TCR beta libraries relied on iRepertoire HTBI primers together with Arm-PCR of CDR3 regions. From the multiplex PCR reads, TCRdb called clonotypes with MiXCR, one entry per CDR3 protein. The sample lists about 430,000 distinct CDR3 sequences, 21% seen once, with approximately 14% in the top ten. A word on this clonotype: The antigen is not known. One end of the junction does not line up with germline, which may come from a read error.

Germline loops: CDR1 MDHEN, CDR2 SYDVKM. The CDR3 has 11 amino acids. Whole-study results and caveats: Persistent disease preferred TRBV28, TRBJ1-2 and TRBJ2-5. The TCR repertoire of persistent Graves' patients was less diverse than that of newly diagnosed ones.

Regarding time point: persistent/refractory GD, antithyroid drugs over 5 years with positive TRAb. Isolated PBMC RNA provided the starting material for the TCR library. American Thyroid Association guidelines served as the basis for diagnosing Graves' disease. It was an endocrinology department in Xi'an, China, that provided the patients. This chain joins TRBV28 and TRBJ2-7; no definite D call. This TCR was sampled from a female donor with Graves disease. This specimen consisted of peripheral blood mononuclear cells (PBMCs), obtained when the disease was refractory, from a patient treated with antithyroid drugs. CDR3 sequence: CVCGNSYGQYF. Here the CDR3 DNA reads TGTGTCTGTGGGAACTCCTACGGGCAGTACTTC.